Listed here are 7 T cell receptor beta chains from one sample, sequenced in a study of T cells in Graves' hyperthyroidism and ophthalmopathy. Regions amplified from RNA transcripts were the TCR beta CDR3 regions. TCR CDR3 underwent first-round RT-PCR with the HTBI primer set. TCRdb reanalysed the multiplex PCR reads using MiXCR and keeps one entry per CDR3 protein. The data hold around 620,000 distinct CDR3 sequences, with about 16% observed a single time. The sequencing input was blood. These receptors came from a woman in her 30s with Graves' hyperthyroidism.

There are many counts of this clonotype. The chain uses TRBV2 and TRBJ1-1, with D possibly matching TRBD1 (5 bases). The germline CDR1 and CDR2 sequences are SNHLY and FYNNEI. The CDR3 runs 13 residues. The ends were cut back, 7 bases at V and 2 bases at J, with 11 bases in the middle. The CDR3 here is CASIPQGNTEAFF. CDR3 nucleotide sequence: TGTGCCAGCATTCCTCAGGGCAACACTGAAGCTTTCTTT.

The rearrangement uses TRBV5-1 and TRBJ2-1; D is perhaps TRBD2 (5 bases). V lost 4 bases and J 4 bases, leaving 24 bases between the germline ends. The CDR3 length is 18 residues. Germline V CDR1 and CDR2: SGHRS, YFSETQ. DNA for the CDR3: TGCGCCAGCAGCCCCCGATTTGTATGGAGCGGTACATACAATGAGCAGTTCTTC. Its protein product is CASSPRFVWSGTYNEQFF.

This clonotype was recorded many times. The chain combines TRBV11-2 with TRBJ2-1; D is unclear. The CDR3 runs 12 residues. With 5 bases removed from V and 9 bases from J, the gap between germline ends came to 11 bases. Germline V CDR1 and CDR2: SGHAT, FQNNGV. The CDR3 here is CASSSLLPEQFF. The CDR3 bases are TGTGCCAGCAGCAGCCTTCTGCCTGAGCAGTTCTTC. Full variable domain (rest looked up from reference TRBV11-2 and TRBJ2-1): EAGVAQSPRYKIIEKRQSVAFWCNPISGHATLYWYQQILGQGPKLLIQFQNNGVVDDSQLPKDRFSAERLKGVDSTLKIQPAKLEDSAVYLCASSSLLPEQFFGPGTRLTVL.

This clonotype was counted between two and nine times. V gene TRBV28 combines with J gene TRBJ1-1; maybe TRBD1 (5 bases). The CDR3 covers 16 residues. Looked up from germline, CDR1 is MDHEN and CDR2 is SYDVKM. V dropped 5 bases and J dropped 4 bases, with 20 bases sitting between them. In nucleotides, the CDR3 is TGTGCCAGCAGTCCCTTTCAGGGTAGGGTTGGCACTGAAGCTTTCTTT. Translating gives CASSPFQGRVGTEAFF.

The chain joins TRBV7-6 to TRBJ2-5; D uncertain. Germline assignment: CDR1 SGHVS and CDR2 FNYEAQ. There are 15 residues in the CDR3. The V and J ends lost 1 base and 2 bases respectively, with 11 bases between them. CDR3 region: CASSLEWSTQETQYF. CDR3 nucleotides: TGTGCCAGCAGCTTAGAGTGGTCGACTCAAGAGACCCAGTACTTC.

The genes are TRBV2 and TRBJ2-7; the D gene could be TRBD1 or TRBD2 (6 bases each). With the DNA end fitting TRBJ2-1 better, the J assignment may be wrong. The CDR3 is 13 residues long. From germline, CDR1 is SNHLY and CDR2 FYNNEI. Here the CDR3 reads CASSPRGPYEQFF. The CDR3 coding sequence is TGTGCCAGCAGTCCCCGGGGGCCATACGAGCAGTTCTTC.

The chain carries TRBV20-1 and TRBJ2-3, with TRBD1 identical over 8 bases. The germline CDR1 and CDR2 sequences are DFQATT and SNEGSKA (reference sequence). The CDR3 covers 14 residues. J lost 2 bases, V lost 1 base, and 2 bases had no gene match. In DNA, the CDR3 is TGCAGTGCTAGAGGACAGGGGAACACAGATACGCAGTATTTT. It is translated as CSARGQGNTDTQYF.